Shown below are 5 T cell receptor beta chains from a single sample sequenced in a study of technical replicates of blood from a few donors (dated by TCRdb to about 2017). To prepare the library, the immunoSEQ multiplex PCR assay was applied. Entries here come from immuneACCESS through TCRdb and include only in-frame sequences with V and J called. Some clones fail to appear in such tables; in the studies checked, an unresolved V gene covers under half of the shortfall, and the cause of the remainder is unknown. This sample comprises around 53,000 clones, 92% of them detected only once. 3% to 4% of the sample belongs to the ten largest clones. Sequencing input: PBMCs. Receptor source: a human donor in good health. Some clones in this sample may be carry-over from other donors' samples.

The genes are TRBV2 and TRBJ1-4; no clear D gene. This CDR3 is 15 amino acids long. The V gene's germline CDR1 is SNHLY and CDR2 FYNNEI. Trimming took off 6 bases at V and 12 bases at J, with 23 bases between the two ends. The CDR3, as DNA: TGTGCCAGCAGCGGGCCGGGAAAGAGAAACATAGAACTGTTTTTT. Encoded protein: CASSGPGKRNIELFF.

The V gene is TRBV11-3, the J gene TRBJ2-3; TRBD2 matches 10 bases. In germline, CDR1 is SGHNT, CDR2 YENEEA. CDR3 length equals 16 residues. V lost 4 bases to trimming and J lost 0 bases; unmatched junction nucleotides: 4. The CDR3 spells CASSSRTSGSTDTQYF. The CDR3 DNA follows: TGTGCCAGCAGCTCCAGGACTAGCGGTAGCACAGATACGCAGTATTTT.

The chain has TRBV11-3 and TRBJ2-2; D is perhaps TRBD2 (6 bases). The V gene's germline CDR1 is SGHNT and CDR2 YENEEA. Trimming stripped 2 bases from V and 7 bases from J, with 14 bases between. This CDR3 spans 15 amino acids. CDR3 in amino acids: CASSLKRGGGGELFF. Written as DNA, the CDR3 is TGTGCCAGCAGCTTAAAACGGGGAGGCGGCGGGGAGCTGTTTTTT.

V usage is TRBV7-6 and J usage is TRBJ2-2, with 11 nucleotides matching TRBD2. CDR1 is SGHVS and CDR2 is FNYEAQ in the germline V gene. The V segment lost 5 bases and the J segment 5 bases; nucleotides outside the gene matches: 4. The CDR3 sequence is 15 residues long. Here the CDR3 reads CASSPWTSGTGELFF. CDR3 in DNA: TGTGCCAGCAGCCCCTGGACTAGCGGGACCGGGGAGCTGTTTTTT.

CDR3 sequence reads: CASSYSKGQGETQYF. CDR3 bases: TGTGCCAGCAGTTACTCGAAAGGACAGGGAGAGACCCAGTACTTC. The chain carries TRBV6-5 and TRBJ2-5, with 8 bases fitting TRBD1. Trimming at V came to 0 bases and at J to 4 bases, leaving 4 bases not matched to a gene. The CDR3 is made up of 15 amino acids. Per the germline V gene, CDR1 is MNHEY and CDR2 is SVGAGI.